A single sample gave rise to the 22 T cell receptor beta chains below, sequenced in a study of shared clonotypes between healthy human individuals. CD45RO-negative, CCR7-selected cells formed the naive CD8 fraction, which excluded terminally differentiated effector memory CD45RA+ cells. The method was immunoSEQ multiplex PCR; TCRdb's version includes in-frame clones alone and lacks a portion of them. This table has some 2.1 million clones, just under 95% appearing once. What was sequenced was naive CD8+ T cells sorted from blood. The receptors shown here come from a man between 18 and 29 years old in good health.

The V gene is TRBV19, the J gene TRBJ1-4; TRBD1 aligns across 9 bases. CDR3 size: 16 residues. Unmatched junction bases numbered 3, after V lost 0 bases and J lost 4 bases. Germline loops: CDR1 LNHDA, CDR2 SQIVND (reference sequence). The CDR3 region has the DNA TGTGCCAGTAGTATAGACCGGACAGGGGATAATGAAAAACTGTTTTTT. The encoded protein is CASSIDRTGDNEKLFF.

The V gene is TRBV2, the J gene TRBJ2-3, with D perhaps TRBD2 (5 bases). CDR1 and CDR2 from the germline V gene are SNHLY and FYNNEI. Trimming removed 4 bases at V and 4 bases at J, with 15 bases between. CDR3 length: 15 residues. The CDR3 here is CASSAVPGYSDTQYF. The CDR3 DNA reads TGTGCCAGCAGTGCAGTCCCGGGATATTCAGATACGCAGTATTTT.

The chain employs TRBV28 and TRBJ2-2; tentative D call: TRBD1 (6 bases). The V end was cut by 6 bases, the J end by 7 bases, with 9 bases between. From germline, CDR1 is MDHEN and CDR2 SYDVKM. The CDR3 is made up of 12 amino acids. The CDR3 loop reads CASRQGIGELFF. The CDR3 nucleotides are TGTGCCAGCAGACAGGGAATCGGGGAGCTGTTTTTT.

For this clone: The same CDR3 can be traced to other DNA sequences in this sample. The chain couples TRBV4-3 to TRBJ1-5; possible D gene TRBD1, 6 bases. Trimming removed 1 base at V and 1 base at J, with 8 bases between. The CDR3 extends over 15 amino acids. Germline V CDR1 and CDR2: LGHNA, YSLEER. DNA for the CDR3: TGCGCCAGCAGCCAAGGAAGGGGGAGCAATCAGCCCCAGCATTTT. This translates into CASSQGRGSNQPQHF.

The genes are TRBV5-1 and TRBJ2-1; D might be TRBD2 (6 bases). Looked up from germline, CDR1 is SGHRS and CDR2 is YFSETQ. This CDR3 spans 14 amino acids. V was trimmed by 7 bases and J by 4 bases, leaving 15 bases between them. CDR3 nucleotides: TGCGCCAGCTCCTTAGGGACTTCGTACAATGAGCAGTTCTTC. It is translated as CASSLGTSYNEQFF.

The rearrangement uses TRBV7-9 and TRBJ2-7, with TRBD2 matching 7 bases. The CDR3 consists of 17 residues. Trimming cost V 5 bases and J 0 bases; bases outside gene matches: 13. Germline V gene lookup returns CDR1 SEHNR and CDR2 FQNEAQ (reference sequence). In nucleotides, the CDR3 is TGTGCCAGCAGCCCCCCCGAACTAGCGTTTAACTCCTACGAGCAGTACTTC. It codes for CASSPPELAFNSYEQYF.

The rearrangement links TRBV5-4 to TRBJ1-2; 9 positions agree with TRBD1. In germline, CDR1 is SGHNT, CDR2 YYREEE (reference sequence). V shed 9 bases and J 7 bases; nucleotides not matched to a gene: 10. This CDR3 has 13 amino acids. CDR3 DNA sequence: TGTGCCACCCAGGACAGGGGCGAGTCTGGCTACACCTTC. Its protein is CATQDRGESGYTF.

This chain joins TRBV5-8 and TRBJ2-7; possibly TRBD1 for D (6 bases). CDR3 length: 15 residues. Trimming removed 2 bases at V and 3 bases at J, with 15 bases between. CDR1 and CDR2 (germline): SGHTS, YDEGEE. The CDR3 spells CASSFGTPPYYEQYF. In nucleotides, the CDR3 is TGTGCCAGCAGCTTCGGGACACCTCCATACTACGAGCAGTACTTC.

Turning to this clone: Additional DNA sequences in this sample encode the identical CDR3. In DNA form, the CDR3 reads TGTGCCAGCAGTTTGGGTAGTCCCTACGAGCAGTACTTC. It is translated as CASSLGSPYEQYF. V is TRBV28 and J is TRBJ2-7, with D unresolved. The germline CDR1 and CDR2 sequences are MDHEN and SYDVKM. The length of the CDR3 is 13 residues. Trimming took 3 bases from V and 2 from J, leaving 8 bases between them. The variable domain in full, completed from reference TRBV28 and TRBJ2-7, reads DVKVTQSSRYLVKRTGEKVFLECVQDMDHENMFWYRQDPGLGLRLIYFSYDVKMKEKGDIPEGYSVSREKKERFSLILESASTNQTSMYLCASSLGSPYEQYFGPGTRLTVT.

J is TRBJ2-7 and V is TRBV4-3; TRBD2 agrees at 10 bases. The CDR3 runs to 20 residues. Germline-derived CDR1 and CDR2 are LGHNA and YSLEER. V lost 0 bases and J lost 4; bases outside the gene matches: 18. CDR3 bases: TGCGCCAGCAGCCAAGATCCGGGAAGGAGGGCTAGCGGGAGTCGGTACGAGCAGTACTTC. Residues: CASSQDPGRRASGSRYEQYF.

V gene TRBV13 combines with J gene TRBJ2-1; D gene unclear. CDR1 is PRHDT and CDR2 is FYEKMQ in the germline V gene (reference sequence). Trimming took 5 bases from V and 7 from J, leaving 9 bases between them. This CDR3 is 12 amino acids long. Written as DNA, the CDR3 is TGTGCCAGCAGCCTCACGGTGAATGAGCAGTTCTTC. Translating it yields CASSLTVNEQFF.

The chain is built from TRBV2 and TRBJ2-2; TRBD1 aligns across 12 bases. Germline V gene data show CDR1 as SNHLY and CDR2 as FYNNEI. CDR3 size: 15 residues. Trimming at V came to 5 bases and at J to 7 bases, leaving 5 bases not matched to a gene. The CDR3 nucleotides are TGTGCCAGCAGTCCGGGACAGGGGGCAGGCGGGGAGCTGTTTTTT. Protein product: CASSPGQGAGGELFF.

The chain couples TRBV27 to TRBJ2-7, with a weak D call TRBD2 (5 bases). Germline V gene sequence: CDR1 MNHEY, CDR2 SMNVEV (reference sequence). V dropped 5 bases and J dropped 4 bases, with 15 bases sitting between them. The CDR3 loop spans 14 amino acids. For the CDR3, the DNA is TGTGCCAGCAGTCAGCGGACTCTGAGGTACGAGCAGTACTTC. Residues: CASSQRTLRYEQYF.

V and J are TRBV30 and TRBJ2-1, with TRBD2 identical over 12 bases. CDR1 and CDR2 from the germline V gene are GTSNPN and SVGIG (reference sequence). This CDR3 spans 15 amino acids. The ends lost 0 bases at V and 10 bases at J; junction bases unmatched: 7. CDR3 in amino acids: CAWSVSSGRAREQFF. CDR3 DNA sequence: TGTGCCTGGAGTGTGTCTAGCGGGAGGGCCAGGGAGCAGTTCTTC.

J is TRBJ2-7 and V is TRBV4-3; D is undetermined. The CDR3 sequence is 16 residues long. Trimming shortened V by 0 bases and J by 0 bases, and 12 bases separated the two germline ends. Germline V gene sequence: CDR1 LGHNA, CDR2 YSLEER. DNA for the CDR3: TGCGCCAGCAGCCAAGATTTAGGCAGGAGCTCCTACGAGCAGTACTTC. This encodes CASSQDLGRSSYEQYF.

The chain joins TRBV7-9 to TRBJ1-2; tentative D call: TRBD1 (5 bases). This CDR3 is 14 amino acids long. Germline loops: CDR1 SEHNR, CDR2 FQNEAQ (reference sequence). Trimming removed 5 bases from V and 3 bases from J, with 13 bases in between. For the CDR3, the DNA is TGTGCCAGCAGCCCCGGCGGGGCTGACTATGGCTACACCTTC. Translated, it gives CASSPGGADYGYTF.

The chain combines TRBV7-9 with TRBJ2-7; D possibly corresponds to TRBD2 (5 bases). This CDR3 region has 14 residues. The ends were cut back, 5 bases at V and 0 bases at J, with 11 bases in the middle. From germline, CDR1 is SEHNR and CDR2 FQNEAQ (reference sequence). DNA for the CDR3: TGTGCCAGCAGCGCGGAGGCCTACTCCTACGAGCAGTACTTC. Its translation is CASSAEAYSYEQYF. Variable domain in full (rest from reference TRBV7-9 and TRBJ2-7): DTGVSQNPRHKITKRGQNVTFRCDPISEHNRLYWYRQTLGQGPEFLTYFQNEAQLEKSRLLSDRFSAERPKGSFSTLEIQRTEQGDSAMYLCASSAEAYSYEQYFGPGTRLTVT.

This clone was found once. This sequence joins TRBV7-9 and TRBJ1-1; tentative D call: TRBD1 (5 bases). Germline values: CDR1 SEHNR, CDR2 FQNEAQ (reference sequence). Trimming removed 7 bases at V and 5 bases at J, with 20 bases between. The CDR3 has 15 amino acids. The chain's CDR3 is CASNPSWGSVTEAFF. For the CDR3, the DNA is TGTGCCAGCAACCCAAGCTGGGGGAGCGTGACTGAAGCTTTCTTT. Filled out from reference TRBV7-9 and TRBJ1-1, the complete variable domain reads DTGVSQNPRHKITKRGQNVTFRCDPISEHNRLYWYRQTLGQGPEFLTYFQNEAQLEKSRLLSDRFSAERPKGSFSTLEIQRTEQGDSAMYLCASNPSWGSVTEAFFGQGTRLTVV.

In the case of this clone: Its ends do not fully match the called genes, so a read error is possible. V and J are TRBV6-5 and TRBJ1-6; D remains unclear. Germline-derived CDR1 and CDR2 are MNHEY and SVGAGI. CDR3 length: 14 residues. CDR3 nucleotide sequence: TGTGCCAGCACCAAGGGCTTAAATAACTCACCCCTCCACTTT. It is translated as CASTKGLNNSPLHF.

This chain connects TRBV15 to TRBJ2-7; D is perhaps TRBD1 (6 bases). V lost 6 bases, J lost 2 bases, and 11 bases lay in between. This CDR3 is built from 13 residues. CDR1 is LNHNV, CDR2 YYDKDF, per germline (reference sequence). CDR3 nucleotides: TGTGCCACCAGATCGACAGGCACCTACGAGCAGTACTTC. It codes for CATRSTGTYEQYF.

The J gene is TRBJ2-7, the V gene TRBV6-1; D is perhaps TRBD2 (5 bases). Germline-derived CDR1 and CDR2 are MNHNS and SASEGT. V was cut by 3 bases and J by 3 bases, with 12 bases left in between. This CDR3 spans 14 amino acids. CDR3 in DNA: TGTGCCAGCAGTGACCCCGGGAACCTCTACGAGCAGTACTTC. Translated: CASSDPGNLYEQYF.

With regard to this clone: Distinct nucleotide sequences in the sample also encode this CDR3. V and J are TRBV30 and TRBJ1-5; D is uncertain. V was trimmed by 1 base and J by 2 bases, leaving 9 bases between them. The V gene's germline CDR1 is GTSNPN and CDR2 SVGIG (reference sequence). The CDR3 length is 14 residues. The CDR3 here is CAWSGGDGNQPQHF. The CDR3 nucleotides are TGTGCCTGGAGTGGCGGGGATGGCAATCAGCCCCAGCATTTT.